This TCR beta chain was obtained from a study of blood T cells in healthy people across ages. Study as a whole: Template switching retrieved approximately one barcoded beta molecule for each two T cells. Study findings and constraints: Across the age range, TCR beta diversity per million T cells fell in a roughly linear way.

This CDR3 is 14 amino acids long. V gave up 10 bases and J gave up 4 bases; unmatched junction bases: 8. Germline CDR1 and CDR2: MNHEY and SVGEGT. Primers used in a second PCR of about 7 to 12 cycles were a sample-barcoded 5' primer and a J-beta primer mix. A 12-random-nucleotide template-switch adaptor tagged each cDNA molecule. TCRdb reprocessed the 5' RACE reads via MiXCR and lists one record per CDR3 protein. The sample includes about 800,000 distinct CDR3 sequences, roughly 25% of them seen just once. Comment on this clonotype: Antigen unknown.

These data were also reused for a study on T cells of mothers and their children.

The sequence was collected from a boy between 10 and 17 years old in good health. Source material: blood. J is TRBJ2-3 and V is TRBV6-2 or TRBV6-3, with 10 positions matching TRBD2. The chain's CDR3 is CATLLAGVPDTQYF. CDR3 nucleotide sequence: TGTGCCACCCTGCTAGCGGGGGTGCCAGATACGCAGTATTTT.